The next 23 T cell receptor beta chains were all read from a single sample in a study of shared clonotypes between healthy human individuals. Naive CD8 cells lacked CD45RO, underwent positive selection for CCR7 and left out terminally differentiated effector memory CD45RA+ cells. Produced via immunoSEQ multiplex PCR; TCRdb's table is partial and in-frame only. The repertoire holds about 1,800,000 clones, with around 96% as singletons. Material: naive CD8+ T cells sorted from blood. All receptors come from a man in his late teens or twenties in good health.

CDR3 region: CASSEGWREVYNEQFF. Written as DNA, the CDR3 is TGTGCCAGCAGTGAAGGGTGGCGGGAGGTCTACAATGAGCAGTTCTTC. The V call is TRBV2, the J call TRBJ2-1, with 8 nucleotides matching TRBD2. The ends lost 1 base at V and 3 bases at J; junction bases unmatched: 5. This CDR3 has 16 residues. CDR1 is SNHLY, CDR2 FYNNEI, per germline.

The rearrangement joins TRBV5-1 to TRBJ2-5; the match to TRBD1 covers 8 bases. Germline trimming cut 3 bases from V and 1 base from J; bases unmatched to any gene: 5. The CDR3 is 15 amino acids. CDR1 is SGHRS, CDR2 YFSETQ, per germline. In DNA, the CDR3 is TGCGCCAGCAGCTGGGAGGACAGGGCCCAAGAGACCCAGTACTTC. This codes for CASSWEDRAQETQYF.

The table lists this clone with a count of one. The J gene is TRBJ1-3, the V gene TRBV10-3; no clear D. The V gene's germline CDR1 is ENHRY and CDR2 SYGVKD. The CDR3 consists of 12 residues. Trimming removed 3 bases at V and 12 bases at J, with 12 bases between. The CDR3 coding sequence is TGTGCCATCAGTGAATCTGGCCCTAGCATATATTTT. This encodes CAISESGPSIYF.

This clone has a single count. The chain combines TRBV27 with TRBJ2-7; 9 nucleotides align to TRBD2. This CDR3 has 16 residues. Germline V CDR1 and CDR2: MNHEY, SMNVEV (reference sequence). After removal of 1 base from V and 0 bases from J, the junction contained 4 bases not matched to a gene. The CDR3 nucleotides are TGTGCCAGCAGTTTATACCCTAGCGGGGCCTCCTACGAGCAGTACTTC. This sequence encodes CASSLYPSGASYEQYF.

The CDR3 DNA is TGTGCCAGCAGTTACGATGGGGAGGACGAAAAACTGTTTTTT. It codes for CASSYDGEDEKLFF. The chain couples TRBV6-5 to TRBJ1-4; no clear D. The CDR3 has 14 amino acids. The ends were cut back, 2 bases at V and 8 bases at J, with 12 bases in the middle. In germline, CDR1 is MNHEY, CDR2 SVGAGI.

The chain is built from TRBV5-8 and TRBJ1-1; D uncertain. Trimming removed 7 bases from V and 0 bases from J, with 16 bases in between. The germline V gene has CDR1 SGHTS and CDR2 YDEGEE. The CDR3 length is 15 residues. Here the CDR3 DNA reads TGTGCCAGCCCCTTCTGGAATGATATGAACACTGAAGCTTTCTTT. This encodes CASPFWNDMNTEAFF.

In regard to this clone: Other DNA sequences in the same sample also yield this CDR3. This chain joins TRBV27 and TRBJ1-1; no reliable D call. The CDR3 runs 14 residues. Trimming left V 3 bases short and J 0 bases short, with 8 bases between. Germline lookup yields CDR1 MNHEY and CDR2 SMNVEV (reference sequence). In nucleotides, the CDR3 is TGTGCCAGCAGTTTGTCCGGTCTGAACACTGAAGCTTTCTTT. Protein product: CASSLSGLNTEAFF.

The J gene is TRBJ2-7, the V gene TRBV19; D gene ambiguous. V lost 10 bases and J 2 bases, leaving 15 bases between the germline ends. Germline V lookup: CDR1 LNHDA, CDR2 SQIVND (reference sequence). The length of the CDR3 is 13 residues. CDR3 nucleotide sequence: TGTGCCACCTCGATCTCAGGCACCTACGAGCAGTACTTC. Amino acid sequence: CATSISGTYEQYF.

The J gene is TRBJ2-7, the V gene TRBV7-9; D possibly uses TRBD1 or TRBD2 (5 bases each). Trimming shortened V by 3 bases and J by 4 bases, and 28 bases separated the two germline ends. The germline gives CDR1 SEHNR, CDR2 FQNEAQ (reference sequence). The CDR3 contains 19 residues. The CDR3 coding sequence is TGTGCCAGCAGCTTCCGGGACCCCCTCATCCCCCCTTTCGGATACGAGCAGTACTTC. This encodes CASSFRDPLIPPFGYEQYF.

CDR3 nucleotides: TGTGCCAGCACGAGGAAATCCTACAATGAGCAGTTCTTC. This encodes CASTRKSYNEQFF. This chain joins TRBV11-1 and TRBJ2-1; D remains ambiguous. The germline V gene has CDR1 SGHAT and CDR2 FQDESV (reference sequence). Trimming removed 7 bases from V and 1 base from J, with 8 bases in between. This CDR3 is 13 amino acids long.

Of note for this clone: This CDR3 is also generated by other DNA sequences in the sample. In nucleotides, the CDR3 is TGTGCCAGCAGTTTATCGGTAACAGGGAACACTGAAGCTTTCTTT. Its protein product is CASSLSVTGNTEAFF. V is TRBV27 and J is TRBJ1-1; perhaps TRBD1 as D (5 bases). The germline V gene has CDR1 MNHEY and CDR2 SMNVEV (reference sequence). The CDR3 consists of 15 residues. V was clipped by 0 bases and J by 1 base, with 9 bases between them.

The chain is built from TRBV27 and TRBJ2-3, with 8 positions matching TRBD1. This CDR3 contains 18 residues. Losses at the gene ends were 2 bases for V and 5 bases for J; bases not matched to a gene: 15. Looked up from germline, CDR1 is MNHEY and CDR2 is SMNVEV (reference sequence). CDR3 sequence reads: CASSLGAGTGKRLDTQYF. The CDR3 DNA is TGTGCCAGCAGTTTAGGGGCCGGGACAGGCAAGCGTTTAGATACGCAGTATTTT.

This clone was seen once. This sequence joins TRBV11-2 and TRBJ2-5; D perhaps matches TRBD2 (5 bases). The V gene's germline CDR1 is SGHAT and CDR2 FQNNGV. The CDR3 contains 13 residues. Trimming stripped 1 base from V and 7 bases from J, with 10 bases between. Here the CDR3 DNA reads TGTGCCAGCAGCTTAGGACGGGGTGGGACCCAGTACTTC. It translates to CASSLGRGGTQYF.

Here the CDR3 reads CASSLATGQGTGELFF. In DNA, the CDR3 is TGTGCCAGCAGCTTAGCAACGGGACAGGGAACCGGGGAGCTGTTTTTT. V is TRBV7-6 and J is TRBJ2-2; 9 bases align to TRBD1. This CDR3 contains 16 residues. Germline V gene lookup returns CDR1 SGHVS and CDR2 FNYEAQ. V trimming: 0 bases; J trimming: 5 bases; junction bases outside the gene matches: 4.

The chain recombines TRBV12-2 with TRBJ1-2. TRBV12-2 corresponds to a pseudogene. CDR3 length: 16 amino acids. CDR3 amino acids: CASRFYRRTVGNGYTF. For the CDR3, the DNA is TGTGCAAGTCGCTTTTACCGGAGGACTGTAGGGAATGGCTACACCTTC.

The chain recombines TRBV6-6 with TRBJ2-1; 7 bases match TRBD2. The CDR3 covers 14 residues. The V gene's germline CDR1 is MNHNY and CDR2 SVGAGI (reference sequence). V lost 7 bases, J lost 5 bases, and 8 bases stayed unmatched. The CDR3 is CASTASGLHNEQFF. CDR3 in DNA: TGTGCCAGCACAGCTAGCGGTTTGCACAATGAGCAGTTCTTC.

This clone was counted once. This chain links TRBV19 with TRBJ2-7, with TRBD1 identical over 8 bases. Germline CDR1 is LNHDA and CDR2 is SQIVND (reference sequence). J lost 3 bases, V lost 5 bases, and 6 bases had no gene match. The CDR3 is made up of 14 amino acids. DNA for the CDR3: TGTGCCAGTAGTTTACGGACAGGGTACTACGAGCAGTACTTC. Amino acid sequence: CASSLRTGYYEQYF. Based on the CDR3 plus reference TRBV19 and TRBJ2-7, the full variable domain is DGGITQSPKYLFRKEGQNVTLSCEQNLNHDAMYWYRQDPGQGLRLIYYSQIVNDFQKGDIAEGYSVSREKKESFPLTVTSAQKNPTAFYLCASSLRTGYYEQYFGPGTRLTVT.

Remarks on this clone: This CDR3 is also generated by other DNA sequences in the sample. This chain joins TRBV5-4 and TRBJ1-5; TRBD1 is a possible D gene (5 bases). The CDR3 runs to 14 residues. The germline V gene has CDR1 SGHNT and CDR2 YYREEE (reference sequence). V lost 2 bases and J 4 bases, leaving 10 bases between the germline ends. CDR3 DNA sequence: TGTGCCAGCAGCTTTTTTGGGGGGAATCAGCCCCAGCATTTT. It specifies CASSFFGGNQPQHF.

The chain uses TRBV11-2 and TRBJ2-5; a weak D match, TRBD2 (5 bases). The CDR3 sequence is 14 residues long. Trimming stripped 2 bases from V and 7 bases from J, with 14 bases between. In germline, CDR1 is SGHAT, CDR2 FQNNGV. DNA of the CDR3: TGTGCCAGCAGCTTACCTGGACTGGTAGGGACCCAGTACTTC. Protein sequence: CASSLPGLVGTQYF.

The chain links TRBV30 to TRBJ2-7; 7 bases fit TRBD1. This CDR3 comprises 16 residues. Per the germline V gene, CDR1 is GTSNPN and CDR2 is SVGIG (reference sequence). The V and J ends lost 3 bases and 2 bases, in that order; junction bases with no gene match: 13. The CDR3 sequence is CAWSSLGTVVTYEQYF. As DNA, the CDR3 is TGTGCCTGGAGCTCACTAGGGACAGTCGTCACCTACGAGCAGTACTTC.

CDR3 sequence: CASSISGFDTEAFF. Written as DNA, the CDR3 is TGTGCCAGTAGTATCTCCGGGTTCGACACTGAAGCTTTCTTT. The genes are TRBV19 and TRBJ1-1; no clear D. Germline V lookup: CDR1 LNHDA, CDR2 SQIVND (reference sequence). Trimming cost V 3 bases and J 3 bases, with 11 bases left between them. This CDR3 contains 14 residues. Full variable domain (missing parts from reference TRBV19 and TRBJ1-1): DGGITQSPKYLFRKEGQNVTLSCEQNLNHDAMYWYRQDPGQGLRLIYYSQIVNDFQKGDIAEGYSVSREKKESFPLTVTSAQKNPTAFYLCASSISGFDTEAFFGQGTRLTVV.

CDR3 sequence (DNA): TGCGCCAGCAGCTATATACCGGGACTAGGAGTCTCAGACGAGCAGTACTTC. Amino acid sequence: CASSYIPGLGVSDEQYF. The chain joins TRBV5-1 to TRBJ2-7; 8 nucleotides agree with TRBD2. The junction had 16 bases not matched to a gene; V was cut back by 3 bases and J by 5 bases. In germline, CDR1 is SGHRS, CDR2 YFSETQ. This CDR3 has 17 residues.

J is TRBJ2-7 and V is TRBV27; TRBD2 agrees at 8 bases. The CDR3 totals 12 residues. Germline assignment: CDR1 MNHEY and CDR2 SMNVEV (reference sequence). Trimming at V came to 6 bases and at J to 6 bases, leaving 4 bases not matched to a gene. CDR3 in DNA: TGTGCCAGCAGGGCGGGGGGCTCCGAGCAGTACTTC. Translated: CASRAGGSEQYF.